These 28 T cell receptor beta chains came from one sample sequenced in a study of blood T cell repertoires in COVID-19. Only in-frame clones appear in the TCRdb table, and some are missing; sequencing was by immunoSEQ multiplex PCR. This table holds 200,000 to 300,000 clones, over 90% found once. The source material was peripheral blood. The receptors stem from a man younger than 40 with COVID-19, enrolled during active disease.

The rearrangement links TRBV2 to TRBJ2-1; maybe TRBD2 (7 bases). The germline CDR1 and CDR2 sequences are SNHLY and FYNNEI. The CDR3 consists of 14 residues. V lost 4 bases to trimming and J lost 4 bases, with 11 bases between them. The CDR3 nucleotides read TGTGCCAGCAGTGTAAGGGGGGGATACAATGAGCAGTTCTTC. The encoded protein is CASSVRGGYNEQFF.

The CDR3 coding sequence is TGCGCCAGCAGCCAGCCATTACAGGGGGCACCGAGGAACATTCAGTACTTC. Its protein product is CASSQPLQGAPRNIQYF. This chain uses TRBV4-1 with TRBJ2-4; 9 bases match TRBD1. The CDR3 length is 17 residues. With 3 bases clipped from V and 7 bases from J, the junction kept 13 bases outside the gene matches. Germline CDR1 is MGHRA and CDR2 is YSYEKL.

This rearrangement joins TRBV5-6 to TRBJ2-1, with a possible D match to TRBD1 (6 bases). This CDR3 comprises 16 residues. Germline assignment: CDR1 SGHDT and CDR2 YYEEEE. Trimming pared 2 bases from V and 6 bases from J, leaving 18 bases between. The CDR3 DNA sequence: TGTGCCAGCAGCTTCCTGGGGGCAGGGTCAGGCAATGAGCAGTTCTTC. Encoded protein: CASSFLGAGSGNEQFF.

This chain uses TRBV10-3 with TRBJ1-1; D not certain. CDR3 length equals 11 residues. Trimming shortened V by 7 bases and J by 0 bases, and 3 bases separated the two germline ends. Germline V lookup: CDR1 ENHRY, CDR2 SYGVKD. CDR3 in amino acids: CAIIVNTEAFF. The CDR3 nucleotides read TGTGCCATCATAGTGAACACTGAAGCTTTCTTT.

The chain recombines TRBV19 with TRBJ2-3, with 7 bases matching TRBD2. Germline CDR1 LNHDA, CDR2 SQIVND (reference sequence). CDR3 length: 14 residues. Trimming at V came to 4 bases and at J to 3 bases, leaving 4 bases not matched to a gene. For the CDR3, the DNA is TGTGCCAGTAGTACTAGACTAGCAACAGATACGCAGTATTTT. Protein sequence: CASSTRLATDTQYF.

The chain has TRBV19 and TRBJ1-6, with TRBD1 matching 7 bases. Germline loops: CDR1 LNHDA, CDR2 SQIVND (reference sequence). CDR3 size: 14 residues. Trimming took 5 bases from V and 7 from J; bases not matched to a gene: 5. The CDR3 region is CASSPGTVNSPLHF. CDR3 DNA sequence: TGTGCCAGTAGTCCCGGGACAGTGAATTCACCCCTCCACTTT.

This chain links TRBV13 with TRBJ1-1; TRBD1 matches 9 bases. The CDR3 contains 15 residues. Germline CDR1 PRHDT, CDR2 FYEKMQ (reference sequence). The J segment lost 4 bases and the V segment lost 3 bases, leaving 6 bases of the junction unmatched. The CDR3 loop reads CASSLGQGVATEAFF. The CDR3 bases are TGTGCCAGCAGCTTGGGACAGGGTGTGGCCACTGAAGCTTTCTTT.

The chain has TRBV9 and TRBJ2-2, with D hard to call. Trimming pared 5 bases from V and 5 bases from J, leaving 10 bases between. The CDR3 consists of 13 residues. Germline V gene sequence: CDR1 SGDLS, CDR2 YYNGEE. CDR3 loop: CASSTPETGELFF. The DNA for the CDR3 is TGTGCCAGCAGTACCCCCGAGACCGGGGAGCTGTTTTTT.

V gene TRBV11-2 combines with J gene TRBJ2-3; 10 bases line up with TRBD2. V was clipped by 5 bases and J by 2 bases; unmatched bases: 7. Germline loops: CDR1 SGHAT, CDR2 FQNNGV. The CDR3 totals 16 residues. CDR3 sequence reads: CASSPPLAGHTDTQYF. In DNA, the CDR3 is TGTGCCAGCAGCCCCCCACTAGCGGGGCACACAGATACGCAGTATTTT.

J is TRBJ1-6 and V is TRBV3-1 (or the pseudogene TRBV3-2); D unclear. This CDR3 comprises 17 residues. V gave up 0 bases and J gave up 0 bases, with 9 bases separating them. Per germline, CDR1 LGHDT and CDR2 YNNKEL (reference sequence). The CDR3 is CASSQELGSSYNSPLHF. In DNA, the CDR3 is TGTGCCAGCAGCCAAGAGTTGGGGAGCTCCTATAATTCACCCCTCCACTTT.

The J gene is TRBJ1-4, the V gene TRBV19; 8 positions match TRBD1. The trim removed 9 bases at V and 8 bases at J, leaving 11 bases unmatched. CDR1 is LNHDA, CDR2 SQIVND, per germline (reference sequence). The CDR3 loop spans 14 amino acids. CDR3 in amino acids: CASTEDRAREKLFF. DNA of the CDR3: TGTGCCAGCACGGAGGACAGGGCGCGGGAAAAACTGTTTTTT.

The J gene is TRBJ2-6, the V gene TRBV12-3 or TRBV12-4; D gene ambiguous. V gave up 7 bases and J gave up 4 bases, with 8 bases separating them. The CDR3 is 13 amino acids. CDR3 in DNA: TGTGCCAGCACCCTTCTGGGGGCCAACGTCCTGACTTTC. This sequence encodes CASTLLGANVLTF.

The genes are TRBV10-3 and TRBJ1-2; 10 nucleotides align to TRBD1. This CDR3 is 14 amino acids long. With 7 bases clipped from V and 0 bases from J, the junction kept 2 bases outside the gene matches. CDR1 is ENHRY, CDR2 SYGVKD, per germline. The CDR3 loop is CAITGQGANYGYTF. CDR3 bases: TGTGCCATCACCGGACAGGGGGCTAACTATGGCTACACCTTC.

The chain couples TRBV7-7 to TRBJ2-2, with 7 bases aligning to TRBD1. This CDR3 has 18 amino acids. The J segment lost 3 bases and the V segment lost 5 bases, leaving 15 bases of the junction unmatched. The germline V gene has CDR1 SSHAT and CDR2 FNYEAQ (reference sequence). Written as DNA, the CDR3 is TGTGCCAGCAGCCAAGCCAGACAGGGAACTGTTCACACCGGGGAGCTGTTTTTT. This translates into CASSQARQGTVHTGELFF.

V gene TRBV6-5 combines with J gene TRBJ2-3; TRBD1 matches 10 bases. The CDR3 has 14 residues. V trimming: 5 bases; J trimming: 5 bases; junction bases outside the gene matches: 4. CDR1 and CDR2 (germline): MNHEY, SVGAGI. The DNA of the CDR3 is TGTGCCAGCAGTCGACAGGGGGCGGAAGATACGCAGTATTTT. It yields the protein CASSRQGAEDTQYF.

This CDR3 reads CTSRRRDPDLRNTIYF. CDR3 nucleotide sequence: TGCACCAGCAGACGGCGGGACCCAGACCTTCGAAACACCATATATTTT. The chain recombines TRBV1 with TRBJ1-3. TRBV1 represents a pseudogene. The CDR3 sequence is 16 residues long.

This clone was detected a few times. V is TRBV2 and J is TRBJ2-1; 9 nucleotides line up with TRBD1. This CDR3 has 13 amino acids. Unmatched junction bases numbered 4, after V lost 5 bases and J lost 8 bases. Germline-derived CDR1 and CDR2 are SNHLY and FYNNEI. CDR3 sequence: CASSRQGVDEQFF. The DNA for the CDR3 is TGTGCCAGCAGTAGACAGGGGGTGGATGAGCAGTTCTTC.

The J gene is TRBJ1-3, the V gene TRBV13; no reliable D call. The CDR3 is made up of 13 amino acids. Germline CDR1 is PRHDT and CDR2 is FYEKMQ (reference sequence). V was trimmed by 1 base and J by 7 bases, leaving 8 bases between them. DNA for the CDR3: TGTGCCAGCAGCTTAGACAGCCGGAACACCATATATTTT. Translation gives CASSLDSRNTIYF.

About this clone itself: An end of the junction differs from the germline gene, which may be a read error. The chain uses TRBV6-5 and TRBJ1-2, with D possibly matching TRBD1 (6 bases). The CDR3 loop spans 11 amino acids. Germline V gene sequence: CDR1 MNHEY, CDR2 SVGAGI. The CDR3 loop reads CASFLSGHLLF. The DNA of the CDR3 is TGTGCCAGCTTTCTTTCGGGACACCTCCTCTTC.

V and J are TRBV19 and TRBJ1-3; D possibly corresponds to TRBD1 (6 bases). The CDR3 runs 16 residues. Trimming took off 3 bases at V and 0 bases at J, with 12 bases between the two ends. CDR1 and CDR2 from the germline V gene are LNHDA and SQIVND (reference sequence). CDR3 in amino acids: CASSILQGLSGNTIYF. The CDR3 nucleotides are TGTGCCAGTAGTATCCTTCAGGGGCTCTCTGGAAACACCATATATTTT.

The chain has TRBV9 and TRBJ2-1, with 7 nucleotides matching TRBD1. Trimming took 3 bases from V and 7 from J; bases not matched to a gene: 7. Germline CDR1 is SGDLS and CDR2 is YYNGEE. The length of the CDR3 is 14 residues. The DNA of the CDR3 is TGTGCCAGCAGCGACCCAGGGGGTCGAAATGAGCAGTTCTTC. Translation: CASSDPGGRNEQFF.

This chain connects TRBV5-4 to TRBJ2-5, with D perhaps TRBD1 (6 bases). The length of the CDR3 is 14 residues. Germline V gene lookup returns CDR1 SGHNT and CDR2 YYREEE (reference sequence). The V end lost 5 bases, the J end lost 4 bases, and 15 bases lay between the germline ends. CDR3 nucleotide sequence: TGTGCCAGCAGTCGACAGGAGACTCGAGAGACCCAGTACTTC. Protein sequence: CASSRQETRETQYF. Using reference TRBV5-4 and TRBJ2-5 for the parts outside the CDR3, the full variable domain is ETGVTQSPTHLIKTRGQQVTLRCSSQSGHNTVSWYQQALGQGPQFIFQYYREEENGRGNFPPRFSGLQFPNYSSELNVNALELDDSALYLCASSRQETRETQYFGPGTRLLVL.

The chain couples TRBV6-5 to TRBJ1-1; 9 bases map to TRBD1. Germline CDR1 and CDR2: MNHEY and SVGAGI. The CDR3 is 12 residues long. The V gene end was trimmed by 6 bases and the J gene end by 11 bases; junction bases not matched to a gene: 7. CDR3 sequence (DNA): TGTGCCAGCAGCCTACAGGGGGCGCAGGCTTTCTTT. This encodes CASSLQGAQAFF.

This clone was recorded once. CDR3 in amino acids: CASSRVPGLAGESYNEQFF. As DNA, the CDR3 is TGCGCCAGCAGCCGAGTCCCGGGACTAGCGGGGGAGTCCTACAATGAGCAGTTCTTC. The V call is TRBV4-1, the J call TRBJ2-1; 14 bases map to TRBD2. V lost 4 bases, J lost 1 base, and 9 bases stayed unmatched. This CDR3 contains 19 residues. The germline CDR1 and CDR2 sequences are MGHRA and YSYEKL.

In nucleotides, the CDR3 is TGTGCCAGCAGCCCGACAGGGGGCCGTCAAGGCTACACCTTC. Translating it yields CASSPTGGRQGYTF. The chain is built from TRBV3-1 (or the pseudogene TRBV3-2) and TRBJ1-2; TRBD1 agrees at 10 bases. V dropped 4 bases and J dropped 8; count of bases not matched to a gene: 7. The CDR3 loop spans 14 amino acids. Per germline, CDR1 LGHDT and CDR2 YNNKEL (reference sequence).

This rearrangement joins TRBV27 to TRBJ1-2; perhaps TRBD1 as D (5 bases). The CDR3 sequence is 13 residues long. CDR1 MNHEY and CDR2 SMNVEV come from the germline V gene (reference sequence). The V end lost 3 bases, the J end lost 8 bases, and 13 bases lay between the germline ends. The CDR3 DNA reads TGTGCCAGCAGTTTTGGGCAGGGTCTCGGCTACACCTTC. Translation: CASSFGQGLGYTF.

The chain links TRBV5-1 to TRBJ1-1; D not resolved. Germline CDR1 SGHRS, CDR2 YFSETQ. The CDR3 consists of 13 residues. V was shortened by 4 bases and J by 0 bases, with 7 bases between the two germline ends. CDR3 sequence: CASSPRVNTEAFF. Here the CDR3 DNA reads TGCGCCAGCAGCCCGAGGGTGAACACTGAAGCTTTCTTT.

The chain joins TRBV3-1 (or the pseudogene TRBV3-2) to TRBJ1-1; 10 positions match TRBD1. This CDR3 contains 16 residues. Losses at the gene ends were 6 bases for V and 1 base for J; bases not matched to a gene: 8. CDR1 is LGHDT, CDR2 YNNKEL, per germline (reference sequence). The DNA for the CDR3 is TGTGCCAGCAGACCCGGGACAGGGGCCGGGAACACTGAAGCTTTCTTT. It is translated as CASRPGTGAGNTEAFF.